Each of the 23 T cell receptor beta chains below was sequenced from the same sample in a study of metastatic and nonmetastatic thyroid tumors. All patients were untreated before thyroid surgery. TCRdb re-called the PCR reads with MiXCR. Of roughly 46,000 clones in the sample, about 25% are singletons; the top ten hold about 3.3%. Sample: blood. These receptors all come from a male donor with papillary thyroid cancer or a benign thyroid nodule (not recorded which). Some clones in this sample may be carry-over from other donors' samples.

This clone was detected ten times or more. The chain links TRBV18 to TRBJ2-7; a weak D match, TRBD1 (5 bases). This CDR3 comprises 13 residues. Germline loops: CDR1 KGHSH, CDR2 LQKENI. The V gene lost 6 bases and the J gene lost 1 base, with 10 bases spanning the gap. The CDR3 coding sequence is TGTGCCAGCTCCGGTCAGGGTTCCTACGAGCAGTACTTC. This sequence encodes CASSGQGSYEQYF.

This clone appeared many times. CDR3 nucleotide sequence: TGCAGTGCTGGAGGTCCGGGACAGGGATGGTACGAGCAGTACTTC. Its translation is CSAGGPGQGWYEQYF. This chain links TRBV20-1 with TRBJ2-7, with 9 bases lining up with TRBD1. V shed 5 bases, J shed 4 bases, and the junction held 12 bases outside the gene matches. CDR1 is DFQATT and CDR2 is SNEGSKA in the germline V gene (reference sequence). The CDR3 spans 15 residues.

This chain joins TRBV5-1 and TRBJ2-7; D uncertain. The CDR3 spans 13 residues. The germline CDR1 and CDR2 sequences are SGHRS and YFSETQ. V was shortened by 4 bases and J by 2 bases, with 10 bases between the two germline ends. In DNA form, the CDR3 reads TGCGCCAGCAGCGGCCAAACTACCTACGAGCAGTACTTC. Its protein product is CASSGQTTYEQYF.

This clone came up many times. The rearrangement uses TRBV28 and TRBJ2-6, with D perhaps TRBD2 (6 bases). V shed 2 bases and J shed 1 base, with 6 bases lying between them. The CDR3 has 15 residues. Germline V gene sequence: CDR1 MDHEN, CDR2 SYDVKM. In DNA form, the CDR3 reads TGTGCCAGCAGTTTACGGGGGTCTGGGGCCAACGTCCTGACTTTC. This encodes CASSLRGSGANVLTF.

The CDR3 DNA sequence: TGTGCCAGCGGGAGTGTCTACGAGCAGTACTTC. The encoded protein is CASGSVYEQYF. This chain joins TRBV3-1 and TRBJ2-7; weak D call: TRBD2 (5 bases). Germline CDR1 reads LGHDT; CDR2 reads YNNKEL (reference sequence). The CDR3 is made up of 11 amino acids. Deletions cut 8 bases from V and 3 bases from J, with 8 bases between.

This clone was found a few times. The rearrangement links TRBV4-1 to TRBJ2-7, with 11 bases matching TRBD2. CDR3 length: 16 amino acids. Unmatched junction bases numbered 8, after V lost 2 bases and J lost 5 bases. Germline CDR1 MGHRA, CDR2 YSYEKL. DNA for the CDR3: TGCGCCAGCAGCCAATCAAGGACTAGCGGGTTCCACGAGCAGTACTTC. Amino acid sequence: CASSQSRTSGFHEQYF.

The J gene is TRBJ2-2, the V gene TRBV30; no clear D. With 2 bases removed from V and 8 bases from J, the gap between germline ends came to 15 bases. This CDR3 spans 14 amino acids. Germline V gene data show CDR1 as GTSNPN and CDR2 as SVGIG (reference sequence). The CDR3 sequence: CAWSPDTGRGELFF. CDR3 bases: TGTGCCTGGAGTCCCGATACGGGCCGGGGGGAGCTGTTTTTT.

This clone was found a few times. The chain carries TRBV29-1 and TRBJ2-1; 8 bases align to TRBD2. Germline V gives CDR1 SQVTM, CDR2 ANQGSEA. V was pared by 4 bases and J by 7 bases, with 9 bases of the junction left unmatched. There are 14 residues in the CDR3. Here the CDR3 DNA reads TGCAGCGTTGGTCGGGGGGGCCTGGGGAATGAGCAGTTCTTC. Translation gives CSVGRGGLGNEQFF.

The gene calls are TRBV5-1 and TRBJ2-1, with 8 bases identical to TRBD2. The V and J ends lost 3 bases and 9 bases, in that order; junction bases with no gene match: 14. The CDR3 contains 16 residues. Germline loops: CDR1 SGHRS, CDR2 YFSETQ. CDR3 DNA: TGCGCCAGCAGCTCCCGGCTAGCGGGTTACCTGAGTGAGCAGTTCTTC. Translation gives CASSSRLAGYLSEQFF.

At least ten counts were recorded for this clone. This chain uses TRBV20-1 with TRBJ1-2, with D possibly matching TRBD1 (5 bases). CDR1 DFQATT and CDR2 SNEGSKA come from the germline V gene (reference sequence). V dropped 0 bases and J dropped 5 bases, with 13 bases sitting between them. There are 14 residues in the CDR3. CDR3 protein: CSARDSRQPYGYTF. The CDR3 DNA is TGCAGTGCTAGAGATTCCCGACAGCCTTATGGCTACACCTTC.

This chain links TRBV11-2 with TRBJ1-2; D perhaps matches TRBD1 (6 bases). V lost 0 bases and J lost 3, with 17 bases in between. Germline CDR1 reads SGHAT; CDR2 reads FQNNGV. There are 17 residues in the CDR3. The CDR3: CASSLEGRGWFDYGYTF. In DNA form, the CDR3 reads TGTGCCAGCAGCTTAGAAGGCAGGGGCTGGTTTGACTATGGCTACACCTTC.

This clone was observed many times. A read error is possible here, since a much larger clone lies one base away. Other DNA sequences within the sample encode an identical CDR3. J is TRBJ2-1 and V is TRBV5-1, with 7 bases aligning to TRBD1. The germline CDR1 and CDR2 sequences are SGHRS and YFSETQ. The CDR3 covers 13 residues. CDR3 sequence reads: CASGFGDSNEQFF. The DNA for the CDR3 is TGCGCCAGCGGCTTTGGGGACAGCAATGAGCAGTTCTTC.

J is TRBJ2-2 and V is TRBV11-2, with D unresolved. There are 13 residues in the CDR3. Germline-derived CDR1 and CDR2 are SGHAT and FQNNGV. Deletions cut 2 bases from V and 7 bases from J, with 8 bases between. CDR3 DNA: TGTGCCAGCAGCTTAACGGTTGGCGGGGAGCTGTTTTTT. This translates into CASSLTVGGELFF.

This clone appeared many times. The rearrangement uses TRBV20-1 and TRBJ1-2, with 9 nucleotides matching TRBD1. The junction had 6 bases not matched to a gene; V was cut back by 4 bases and J by 6 bases. The length of the CDR3 is 13 residues. CDR1 and CDR2 from the germline V gene are DFQATT and SNEGSKA (reference sequence). The CDR3 is CSATGTGRDGYTF. The CDR3 DNA follows: TGCAGTGCTACCGGGACAGGGCGGGATGGCTACACCTTC.

By proportion, this clone is medium-sized. The chain carries TRBV12-3 or TRBV12-4 and TRBJ1-2, with a possible D match to TRBD1 (5 bases). The CDR3 length is 18 residues. The V gene lost 2 bases and the J gene lost 0 bases, with 19 bases spanning the gap. The CDR3 DNA reads TGTGCCAGCAGTTTATGGGGCGGCCGTCGGAGTGCTAACTATGGCTACACCTTC. Amino acid sequence: CASSLWGGRRSANYGYTF.

This clone was found many times. V and J are TRBV10-2 and TRBJ1-1; a weak D match, TRBD1 (6 bases). CDR3 length equals 13 residues. V dropped 6 bases and J dropped 7 bases, with 15 bases sitting between them. Looked up from germline, CDR1 is WSHSY and CDR2 is SAAADI. CDR3: CASRDSRGNEAFF. The CDR3 region has the DNA TGCGCCAGCAGGGACAGCCGAGGAAATGAAGCTTTCTTT.

This chain joins TRBV11-2 and TRBJ2-7; 12 bases map to TRBD2. The CDR3 has 17 amino acids. Germline lookup yields CDR1 SGHAT and CDR2 FQNNGV. V shed 5 bases and J 1 base; nucleotides not matched to a gene: 9. The DNA for the CDR3 is TGTGCCAGCAGCCCGACTAGCGGGAGACCCGGGTCCTACGAGCAGTACTTC. It specifies CASSPTSGRPGSYEQYF.

In this sample, this clone turned up a few times. A read error may produce the germline difference seen at one junction end. CDR3 protein: CSSSYPLMGGATYEQYF. DNA of the CDR3: TGTTCCAGCAGTTACCCGCTGATGGGCGGAGCTACCTACGAGCAGTACTTC. The J gene is TRBJ2-7, the V gene TRBV6-6; D is ambiguous. This CDR3 region has 17 residues. Per germline, CDR1 MNHNY and CDR2 SVGAGI (reference sequence).

This clone was detected many times. The V and J genes are TRBV7-6 and TRBJ1-1, with a possible D match to TRBD1 (5 bases). The CDR3 totals 14 residues. In germline, CDR1 is SGHVS, CDR2 FNYEAQ. Trimming stripped 4 bases from V and 0 bases from J, with 9 bases between. The CDR3 coding sequence is TGTGCCAGCAGCTCCCCGACAGTGAACACTGAAGCTTTCTTT. This encodes CASSSPTVNTEAFF.

The table lists this clone with many counts. The chain couples TRBV9 to TRBJ2-1; TRBD2 might be the D (5 bases). V was pared by 3 bases and J by 1 base, with 11 bases between. The germline CDR1 and CDR2 sequences are SGDLS and YYNGEE. This CDR3 comprises 15 residues. CDR3 loop: CASSARGPSYNEQFF. The CDR3 bases are TGTGCCAGCAGCGCTCGCGGGCCGTCCTACAATGAGCAGTTCTTC.

This chain links TRBV5-1 with TRBJ2-7, with D possibly matching TRBD2 (6 bases). The CDR3 consists of 18 residues. Germline-derived CDR1 and CDR2 are SGHRS and YFSETQ. Trimming took off 4 bases at V and 5 bases at J, with 28 bases between the two ends. The CDR3 here is CASSRAPVLARTADEQYF. CDR3 bases: TGCGCCAGCAGCCGTGCACCGGTACTAGCCAGGACGGCAGACGAGCAGTACTTC. The variable domain in full, completed from reference TRBV5-1 and TRBJ2-7, reads KAGVTQTPRYLIKTRGQQVTLSCSPISGHRSVSWYQQTPGQGLQFLFEYFSETQRNKGNFPGRFSGRQFSNSRSEMNVSTLELGDSALYLCASSRAPVLARTADEQYFGPGTRLTVT.

The chain couples TRBV4-1 to TRBJ1-2, with 8 bases identical to TRBD1. V trimming: 4 bases; J trimming: 3 bases; junction bases outside the gene matches: 16. This CDR3 region has 18 residues. The V gene's germline CDR1 is MGHRA and CDR2 YSYEKL. The CDR3, as DNA: TGCGCCAGCAGCCCCCCCGGACCAGGGGGCCCCCGGGACTATGGCTACACCTTC. This codes for CASSPPGPGGPRDYGYTF.

The chain uses TRBV6-1 and TRBJ2-7; TRBD2 matches at 7 bases. The germline V gene encodes CDR1 MNHNS and CDR2 SASEGT. The CDR3 is 15 residues long. J lost 6 bases, V lost 4 bases, and 12 bases had no gene match. CDR3 DNA sequence: TGTGCCAGCAGTGCCCCCTCTAGCGGCAAACTCGAGCAGTACTTC. Its protein product is CASSAPSSGKLEQYF.